The 31 T cell receptor beta chains below all came from one sample that was sequenced in a study of blood T cell repertoires in COVID-19. Clones were read by immunoSEQ multiplex PCR, and TCRdb kept only the in-frame ones, dropping some. The sample holds a few hundred thousand clones, approximately 85% seen once. The sequenced sample was PBMCs or T cells enriched from blood (not recorded which). Receptors were obtained from a young woman who had recovered from COVID-19.

In this sample, this clone turned up a few times. The J gene is TRBJ1-3, the V gene TRBV5-6; D remains unclear. The length of the CDR3 is 11 residues. The V end lost 3 bases, the J end lost 8 bases, and 6 bases lay between the germline ends. Germline V CDR1 and CDR2: SGHDT, YYEEEE. The CDR3 region has the DNA TGTGCCAGCAGCTCGCGGTACACCATATATTTT. It specifies CASSSRYTIYF.

This clone appeared a few times. The V gene is TRBV13, the J gene TRBJ2-7; D remains ambiguous. The CDR3 is 12 amino acids. Germline-derived CDR1 and CDR2 are PRHDT and FYEKMQ (reference sequence). V lost 4 bases to trimming and J lost 7 bases, with 11 bases between them. The CDR3 DNA sequence: TGTGCCAGCAGCTCTATGTTGAGTGAGCAGTACTTC. Encoded protein: CASSSMLSEQYF. Full variable domain (rest looked up from reference TRBV13 and TRBJ2-7): AAGVIQSPRHLIKEKRETATLKCYPIPRHDTVYWYQQGPGQDPQFLISFYEKMQSDKGSIPDRFSAQQFSDYHSELNMSSLELGDSALYFCASSSMLSEQYFGPGTRLTVT.

This rearrangement joins TRBV28 to TRBJ2-7; 10 nucleotides line up with TRBD2. CDR3 size: 15 residues. Germline V gene sequence: CDR1 MDHEN, CDR2 SYDVKM. V was pared by 1 base and J by 6 bases, with 6 bases of the junction left unmatched. CDR3 DNA sequence: TGTGCCAGCAGTTTATCGGTAGCGGGAGGAGGCGAGCAGTACTTC. It translates to CASSLSVAGGGEQYF.

The genes are TRBV30 and TRBJ2-6; TRBD1 aligns across 8 bases. CDR1 and CDR2 (germline): GTSNPN, SVGIG (reference sequence). There are 14 residues in the CDR3. Trimming removed 5 bases from V and 2 bases from J; junction bases left unmatched: 2. The CDR3 DNA reads TGTGCCTGGGGGACAGGCGCTGGGGCCAACGTCCTGACTTTC. It translates to CAWGTGAGANVLTF.

This clone was detected once. The chain has TRBV7-9 and TRBJ1-1; D may be TRBD1 (6 bases). Trimming shortened V by 5 bases and J by 0 bases, and 10 bases separated the two germline ends. There are 14 residues in the CDR3. CDR1 and CDR2 from the germline V gene are SEHNR and FQNEAQ (reference sequence). This CDR3 reads CASSPRTVNTEAFF. The CDR3 DNA sequence: TGTGCCAGCAGCCCCCGGACAGTGAACACTGAAGCTTTCTTT.

This chain joins TRBV28 and TRBJ2-4; tentatively, D is TRBD1 (5 bases). Germline-derived CDR1 and CDR2 are MDHEN and SYDVKM. V was pared by 3 bases and J by 7 bases, with 13 bases between. This CDR3 spans 14 amino acids. The CDR3 here is CASSFEKRGNIQYF. The CDR3 coding sequence is TGTGCCAGCAGTTTTGAAAAAAGGGGCAACATTCAGTACTTC.

The gene calls are TRBV20-1 and TRBJ2-7; the match to TRBD2 covers 14 bases. CDR1 is DFQATT, CDR2 SNEGSKA, per germline (reference sequence). This CDR3 contains 17 residues. The V and J ends lost 3 bases and 4 bases, in that order; junction bases with no gene match: 11. CDR3 amino acids: CSASGTSGGLRWYEQYF. As DNA, the CDR3 is TGCAGTGCTAGTGGGACTAGCGGGGGACTTCGATGGTACGAGCAGTACTTC.

The V call is TRBV28, the J call TRBJ1-1; TRBD1 aligns across 7 bases. CDR1 MDHEN and CDR2 SYDVKM come from the germline V gene. V trimming: 2 bases; J trimming: 0 bases; junction bases outside the gene matches: 3. The CDR3 loop spans 15 amino acids. The CDR3 loop is CASSLLRGLNTEAFF. The CDR3 DNA is TGTGCCAGCAGTTTACTAAGGGGGCTGAACACTGAAGCTTTCTTT.

This clone was recorded only once. V and J are TRBV7-9 and TRBJ1-1; D is uncertain. Germline CDR1 reads SEHNR; CDR2 reads FQNEAQ (reference sequence). V lost 11 bases and J 4 bases, leaving 14 bases between the germline ends. There are 12 residues in the CDR3. The CDR3 spells CAQSWGGTEAFF. The DNA of the CDR3 is TGTGCCCAAAGCTGGGGAGGCACTGAAGCTTTCTTT.

The V call is TRBV28, the J call TRBJ1-5, with D possibly matching TRBD1 (6 bases). With 2 bases removed from V and 4 bases from J, the gap between germline ends came to 6 bases. The germline V gene has CDR1 MDHEN and CDR2 SYDVKM. CDR3 length: 13 residues. The CDR3 nucleotides read TGTGCCAGCAGTTTACAGGGGAATCAGCCCCAGCATTTT. It is translated as CASSLQGNQPQHF.

J is TRBJ2-1 and V is TRBV19, with 8 nucleotides matching TRBD1. Germline lookup yields CDR1 LNHDA and CDR2 SQIVND (reference sequence). The CDR3 length is 15 residues. V dropped 5 bases and J dropped 6; count of bases not matched to a gene: 9. For the CDR3, the DNA is TGTGCCAGTAGTGGTCGGCAGGGGGCGCGCAATGAGCAGTTCTTC. Its translation: CASSGRQGARNEQFF.

The rearrangement uses TRBV3-1 (or the pseudogene TRBV3-2) and TRBJ2-3, with 11 positions matching TRBD2. Germline CDR1 is LGHDT and CDR2 is YNNKEL (reference sequence). CDR3 size: 18 residues. Trimming at V came to 1 base and at J to 2 bases, leaving 8 bases not matched to a gene. The CDR3 spells CASSQAGTSGGFTDTQYF. CDR3 coding DNA: TGTGCCAGCAGCCAAGCCGGGACTAGCGGTGGCTTCACAGATACGCAGTATTTT.

The chain has TRBV28 and TRBJ1-1; D not certain. Germline-derived CDR1 and CDR2 are MDHEN and SYDVKM. Trimming removed 1 base from V and 13 bases from J, with 10 bases in between. The CDR3 spans 11 residues. CDR3 bases: TGTGCCAGCAGTTTATTCCGGGAGGTTTTCTTT. Amino acids: CASSLFREVFF.

The rearrangement uses TRBV27 and TRBJ1-2, with D perhaps TRBD1 (6 bases). Trimming removed 2 bases at V and 0 bases at J, with 13 bases between. The germline gives CDR1 MNHEY, CDR2 SMNVEV (reference sequence). The CDR3 has 16 amino acids. DNA of the CDR3: TGTGCCAGCAGTTTAGACAGGCGCACAACTAACTATGGCTACACCTTC. It is translated as CASSLDRRTTNYGYTF.

The chain couples TRBV10-1 to TRBJ2-2, with a weak D call TRBD2 (5 bases). Germline assignment: CDR1 WNHNN and CDR2 SYGVQD (reference sequence). The CDR3 length is 13 residues. V was shortened by 2 bases and J by 4 bases, with 5 bases between the two germline ends. CDR3 protein: CASSEGGTGELFF. In DNA, the CDR3 is TGCGCCAGCAGTGAGGGAGGCACCGGGGAGCTGTTTTTT.

V gene TRBV3-1 (or the pseudogene TRBV3-2) combines with J gene TRBJ2-5; possibly TRBD2 for D (5 bases). The CDR3 spans 14 residues. Germline CDR1 and CDR2: LGHDT and YNNKEL (reference sequence). Trimming cost V 8 bases and J 2 bases, with 15 bases left between them. This chain's CDR3 is CASRAAGFQETQYF. DNA of the CDR3: TGTGCCAGCCGTGCCGCGGGTTTTCAAGAGACCCAGTACTTC.

V and J are TRBV19 and TRBJ2-2; 9 nucleotides line up with TRBD2. This CDR3 has 17 amino acids. The V segment lost 3 bases and the J segment 4 bases; nucleotides outside the gene matches: 9. CDR1 is LNHDA and CDR2 is SQIVND in the germline V gene (reference sequence). The DNA of the CDR3 is TGTGCCAGTAGTATGATGAGACTAGCGGCCTCCACCGGGGAGCTGTTTTTT. Its protein product is CASSMMRLAASTGELFF.

The gene calls are TRBV7-2 and TRBJ2-3; a possible D gene is TRBD2 (5 bases). The germline V gene encodes CDR1 SGHTA and CDR2 FQGNSA. The CDR3 runs to 14 residues. Trimming stripped 3 bases from V and 5 bases from J, with 12 bases between. The CDR3 nucleotides read TGTGCCAGCAGCTTGCGGGCAAACCTAGATACGCAGTATTTT. Its translation is CASSLRANLDTQYF.

The rearrangement uses TRBV7-9 and TRBJ2-7; 9 nucleotides agree with TRBD1. CDR1 is SEHNR and CDR2 is FQNEAQ in the germline V gene (reference sequence). CDR3 size: 12 residues. V was pared by 4 bases and J by 6 bases, with 1 base of the junction left unmatched. CDR3 sequence (DNA): TGTGCCAGCAGCTGGACAGGGGTCGAGCAGTACTTC. Translation: CASSWTGVEQYF.

The V and J genes are TRBV10-2 and TRBJ2-7; 7 bases are a match to TRBD2. Germline trimming cut 4 bases from V and 3 bases from J; bases unmatched to any gene: 9. CDR3 length: 15 residues. From germline, CDR1 is WSHSY and CDR2 SAAADI. CDR3 DNA: TGCGCCAGCAGTGGGGGGGTAGCGGGTAGCTACGAGCAGTACTTC. This codes for CASSGGVAGSYEQYF.

The CDR3 loop reads CACGATNTGELFF. CDR3 DNA sequence: TGTGCCTGCGGGGCGACGAACACCGGGGAGCTGTTTTTT. The rearrangement links TRBV6-5 to TRBJ2-2; maybe TRBD2 (6 bases). The CDR3 is 13 residues long. The germline V and J ends were trimmed by 11 bases and 0 bases, with 10 bases remaining between them. The germline CDR1 and CDR2 sequences are MNHEY and SVGAGI.

The genes are TRBV3-1 (or the pseudogene TRBV3-2) and TRBJ1-6, with D possibly matching TRBD1 (6 bases). Germline V lookup: CDR1 LGHDT, CDR2 YNNKEL (reference sequence). There are 14 residues in the CDR3. V was clipped by 10 bases and J by 6 bases, with 16 bases between them. CDR3 nucleotide sequence: TGTGCCACCGGGTGGACAGAGGGTAATTCACCCCTCCACTTT. This translates into CATGWTEGNSPLHF.

This chain joins TRBV19 and TRBJ2-2; a weak D match, TRBD2 (5 bases). The CDR3 consists of 15 residues. With 3 bases removed from V and 6 bases from J, the gap between germline ends came to 14 bases. Per the germline V gene, CDR1 is LNHDA and CDR2 is SQIVND (reference sequence). The CDR3 DNA reads as TGTGCCAGTAGTATCGGACTGGTTAGCGCCGGGGAGCTGTTTTTT. This sequence encodes CASSIGLVSAGELFF.

The rearrangement links TRBV7-9 to TRBJ1-1; 10 bases are shared with TRBD1. In germline, CDR1 is SEHNR, CDR2 FQNEAQ (reference sequence). Trimming at V came to 1 base and at J to 3 bases, leaving 14 bases not matched to a gene. CDR3 size: 19 residues. The CDR3 sequence is CASSLVFWDRGLSDTEAFF. CDR3 sequence (DNA): TGTGCCAGCAGCTTAGTTTTTTGGGACAGGGGACTTTCGGACACTGAAGCTTTCTTT.

This rearrangement joins TRBV7-9 to TRBJ2-1, with D tentatively TRBD2 (6 bases). This CDR3 contains 16 residues. Germline V gene sequence: CDR1 SEHNR, CDR2 FQNEAQ (reference sequence). V was clipped by 5 bases and J by 2 bases, with 16 bases between them. The CDR3 loop is CASSTHRGSPYNEQFF. The DNA for the CDR3 is TGTGCCAGCAGCACCCACCGGGGGTCCCCCTACAATGAGCAGTTCTTC.

The V call is TRBV6-5, the J call TRBJ1-2; D remains unclear. The CDR3 length is 10 residues. The V and J ends lost 8 bases and 4 bases respectively, with 5 bases between them. The germline CDR1 and CDR2 sequences are MNHEY and SVGAGI. In nucleotides, the CDR3 is TGTGCCAGCCAGGCCTATGGCTACACCTTC. Encoded protein: CASQAYGYTF.

This chain uses TRBV11-2 with TRBJ1-6; D remains unclear. Trimming pared 4 bases from V and 3 bases from J, leaving 7 bases between. This CDR3 spans 14 amino acids. Looked up from germline, CDR1 is SGHAT and CDR2 is FQNNGV. This CDR3 reads CASSSGHYNSPLHF. The CDR3 DNA reads as TGTGCCAGCAGCTCTGGGCACTATAATTCACCCCTCCACTTT.

This clone was detected only once. The V gene is TRBV7-3, the J gene TRBJ2-3, with 10 bases aligning to TRBD2. This CDR3 spans 15 amino acids. V lost 1 base to trimming and J lost 10 bases; unmatched junction nucleotides: 8. Germline-derived CDR1 and CDR2 are SGHTA and FQGTGA. CDR3 nucleotides: TGTGCCAGCAGCTTAAGCCTAGCGGGGGCCGGGGCGCAGTATTTT. It specifies CASSLSLAGAGAQYF.

The chain joins TRBV6-2 or TRBV6-3 to TRBJ2-2, with 12 bases that match TRBD2. This CDR3 comprises 16 residues. V dropped 6 bases and J dropped 8; count of bases not matched to a gene: 10. The germline gives CDR1 MNHEY, CDR2 SVGEGT. The chain's CDR3 is CASSPVTSGRRGELFF. CDR3 coding DNA: TGTGCCAGCAGCCCTGTGACTAGCGGGAGAAGGGGGGAGCTGTTTTTT.

The gene calls are TRBV28 and TRBJ1-6; TRBD1 matches 7 bases. Germline-derived CDR1 and CDR2 are MDHEN and SYDVKM. V gave up 5 bases and J gave up 6 bases; unmatched junction bases: 10. This CDR3 is built from 16 residues. The CDR3 DNA reads as TGTGCCAGCAGTCCCATCCCGGGACAGCGTAATTCACCCCTCCACTTT. Translating it yields CASSPIPGQRNSPLHF.

V is TRBV5-4 and J is TRBJ1-2, with unresolved D. The V end was cut by 5 bases, the J end by 4 bases, with 15 bases between. The CDR3 is 14 residues long. CDR1 and CDR2 from the germline V gene are SGHNT and YYREEE (reference sequence). CDR3 nucleotides: TGTGCCAGCAGTAGCCCGCGGGCGCCCTATGGCTACACCTTC. Its protein product is CASSSPRAPYGYTF.